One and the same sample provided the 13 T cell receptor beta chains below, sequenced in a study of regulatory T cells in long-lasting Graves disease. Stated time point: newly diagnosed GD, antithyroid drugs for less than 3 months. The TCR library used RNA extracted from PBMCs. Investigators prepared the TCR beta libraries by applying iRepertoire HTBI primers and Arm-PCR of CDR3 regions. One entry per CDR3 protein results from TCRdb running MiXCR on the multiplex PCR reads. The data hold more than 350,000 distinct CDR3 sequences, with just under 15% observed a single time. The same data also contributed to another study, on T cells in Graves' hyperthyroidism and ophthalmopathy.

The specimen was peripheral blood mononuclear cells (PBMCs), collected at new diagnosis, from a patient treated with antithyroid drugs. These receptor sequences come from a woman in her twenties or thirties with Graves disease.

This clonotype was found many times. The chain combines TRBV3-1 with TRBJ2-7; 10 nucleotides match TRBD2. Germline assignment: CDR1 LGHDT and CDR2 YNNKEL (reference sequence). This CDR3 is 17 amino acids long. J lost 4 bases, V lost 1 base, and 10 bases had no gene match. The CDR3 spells CASSQVYRASGSYEQYF. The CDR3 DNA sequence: TGTGCCAGCAGCCAAGTCTATCGTGCTAGCGGGAGTTACGAGCAGTACTTC.

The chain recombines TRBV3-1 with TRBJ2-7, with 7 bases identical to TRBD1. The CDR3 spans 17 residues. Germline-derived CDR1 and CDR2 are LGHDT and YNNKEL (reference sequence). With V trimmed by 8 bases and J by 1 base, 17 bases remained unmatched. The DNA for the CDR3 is TGTGCCAGCCAAATGCTGGCACGGGACAGCCGTTCCTACGAGCAGTACTTC. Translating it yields CASQMLARDSRSYEQYF.

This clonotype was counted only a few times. For the CDR3, the DNA is TGTGCCAGCAGCCCGGACAGGGGGTTGTACTTC. It specifies CASSPDRGLYF. This sequence joins TRBV14 and TRBJ2-7; 10 nucleotides align to TRBD1. Germline V lookup: CDR1 SGHDN, CDR2 FVKESK. Germline trimming cut 4 bases from V and 12 bases from J; bases unmatched to any gene: 3. This CDR3 is 11 amino acids long.

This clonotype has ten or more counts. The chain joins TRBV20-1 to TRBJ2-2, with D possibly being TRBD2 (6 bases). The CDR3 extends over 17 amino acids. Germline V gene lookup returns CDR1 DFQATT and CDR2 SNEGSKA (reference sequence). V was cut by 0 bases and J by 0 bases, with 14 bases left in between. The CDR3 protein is CSARDRQTSSNTGELFF. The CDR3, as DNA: TGCAGTGCTAGAGATCGGCAGACTAGTTCGAACACCGGGGAGCTGTTTTTT.

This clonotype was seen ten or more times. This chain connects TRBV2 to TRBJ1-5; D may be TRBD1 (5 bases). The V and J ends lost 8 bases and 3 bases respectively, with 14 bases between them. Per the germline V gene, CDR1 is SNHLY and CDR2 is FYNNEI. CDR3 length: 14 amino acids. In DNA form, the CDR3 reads TGTGCCAGCGGCAGGGAAGGGGACAATCAGCCCCAGCATTTT. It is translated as CASGREGDNQPQHF.

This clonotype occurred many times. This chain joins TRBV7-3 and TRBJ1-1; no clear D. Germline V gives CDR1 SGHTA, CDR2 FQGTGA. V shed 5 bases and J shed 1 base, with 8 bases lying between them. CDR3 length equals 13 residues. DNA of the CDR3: TGTGCCAGCAGCGTTCAGGAGAACACTGAAGCTTTCTTT. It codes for CASSVQENTEAFF.

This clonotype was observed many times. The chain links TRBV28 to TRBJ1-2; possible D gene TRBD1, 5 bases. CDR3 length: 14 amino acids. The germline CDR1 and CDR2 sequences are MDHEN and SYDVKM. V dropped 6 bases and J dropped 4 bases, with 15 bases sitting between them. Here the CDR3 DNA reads TGTGCCAGCAGCGCCCCCGGGGGACTCTATGGCTACACCTTC. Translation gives CASSAPGGLYGYTF.

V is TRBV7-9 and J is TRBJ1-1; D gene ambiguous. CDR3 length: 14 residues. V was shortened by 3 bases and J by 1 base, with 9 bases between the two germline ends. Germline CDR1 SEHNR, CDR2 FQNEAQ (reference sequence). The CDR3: CASSFRPPNTEAFF. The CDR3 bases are TGTGCCAGCAGCTTCCGACCGCCGAACACTGAAGCTTTCTTT.

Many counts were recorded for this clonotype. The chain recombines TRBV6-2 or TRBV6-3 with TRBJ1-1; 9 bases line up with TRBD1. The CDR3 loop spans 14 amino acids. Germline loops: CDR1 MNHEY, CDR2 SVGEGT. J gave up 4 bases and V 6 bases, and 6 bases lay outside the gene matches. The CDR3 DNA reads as TGTGCCAGCAGGAAGACAGGGGGGACCACTGAAGCTTTCTTT. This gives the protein CASRKTGGTTEAFF.

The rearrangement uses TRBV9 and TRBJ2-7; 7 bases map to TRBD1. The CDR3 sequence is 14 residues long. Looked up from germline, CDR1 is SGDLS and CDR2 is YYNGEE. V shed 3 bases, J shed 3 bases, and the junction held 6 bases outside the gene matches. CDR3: CASSASDRFYEQYF. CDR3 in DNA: TGTGCCAGCAGCGCCTCGGACAGGTTCTACGAGCAGTACTTC.

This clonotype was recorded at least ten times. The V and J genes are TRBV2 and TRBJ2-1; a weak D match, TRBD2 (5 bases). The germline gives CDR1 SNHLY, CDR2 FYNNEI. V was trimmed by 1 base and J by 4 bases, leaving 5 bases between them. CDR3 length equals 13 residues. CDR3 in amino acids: CASSEGEYNEQFF. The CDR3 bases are TGTGCCAGCAGTGAAGGGGAGTACAATGAGCAGTTCTTC.

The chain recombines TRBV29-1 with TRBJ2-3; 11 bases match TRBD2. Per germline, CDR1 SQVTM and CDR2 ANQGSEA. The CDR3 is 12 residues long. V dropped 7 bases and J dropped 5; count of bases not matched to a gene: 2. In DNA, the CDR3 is TGCAGCGCTGGACTAGCGGGAGATACGCAGTATTTT. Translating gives CSAGLAGDTQYF.

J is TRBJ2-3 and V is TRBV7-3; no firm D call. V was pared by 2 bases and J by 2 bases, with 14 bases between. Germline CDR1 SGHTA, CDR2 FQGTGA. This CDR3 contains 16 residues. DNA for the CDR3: TGTGCCAGCAGCTTACGTGGGCGGACCTCCACAGATACGCAGTATTTT. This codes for CASSLRGRTSTDTQYF.